This T cell receptor (beta chain) was captured by sequencing in a study of cytomegalovirus exposure and HLA in healthy donors. Study results and limitations: Analyzed later, association rates of TCRs varied across HLA loci, with DRB1 most and HLA-C fewest. Associated with HLA alleles at 0.05 false discovery rate in a later analysis were over 15,000 TCR beta sequences. There were several of the most significant clusters that appeared linked to common viral pathogens in a later analysis.

The V gene lost 2 bases and the J gene lost 0 bases, with 10 bases spanning the gap. CDR1 and CDR2 from the germline V gene are SGHVS and FQNEAQ. The CDR3 sequence is 16 residues long. Whereas donors were nominally healthy upon sampling, unrecorded immune exposures were probable. Note on this clone: The antigen is undetermined.

Primers included in the PCR were 60 Vbeta and 13 Jbeta primers. Profiling relied on immunoSEQ multiplex PCR, and the TCRdb table lists in-frame clones only, not all of them. The sample lists about 64,000 clones, over 75% occurring once. This receptor was obtained from a female donor in good health and CMV-seronegative. This chain connects TRBV7-8 to TRBJ1-4; D is undetermined. The sequenced sample consisted of PBMCs. The DNA for the CDR3 is TGTGCCAGCAGCTTAAGCCTCCTTGCAACTAATGAAAAACTGTTTTTT. Amino acids: CASSLSLLATNEKLFF.